This TCR beta chain was recorded in a study of blood T cell repertoires in COVID-19. Background on the study: Some COVID-19 samples were acute and others convalescent; all came from the United States, Italy and Spain. PBMCs, B-cell-depleted T cells, or T cells were the source of the cDNA or gDNA that made up the material.

This clone was recorded many times. In the authors' workflow: Amplified reference gene primers provided the basis for estimating nucleated cell counts. Generated by immunoSEQ multiplex PCR, the TCRdb table keeps only in-frame clones and is missing some. Clone size and V and J calls were adopted from that table, with D and trimming inferred from the DNA. The table shows about 140,000 clones, with around three quarters occurring only once. The receptor was derived from a man in his sixties with acute or convalescent COVID-19. The material sequenced was peripheral blood.

The CDR3 coding sequence is TGTGCCACCGGTAACCCTAACGGGGAGCTGTTTTTT. It translates to CATGNPNGELFF. The chain joins TRBV10-3 to TRBJ2-2; the D is unclear. CDR1 and CDR2 from the germline V gene are ENHRY and SYGVKD. Trimming left V 10 bases short and J 7 bases short, with 13 bases between. The CDR3 covers 12 residues.